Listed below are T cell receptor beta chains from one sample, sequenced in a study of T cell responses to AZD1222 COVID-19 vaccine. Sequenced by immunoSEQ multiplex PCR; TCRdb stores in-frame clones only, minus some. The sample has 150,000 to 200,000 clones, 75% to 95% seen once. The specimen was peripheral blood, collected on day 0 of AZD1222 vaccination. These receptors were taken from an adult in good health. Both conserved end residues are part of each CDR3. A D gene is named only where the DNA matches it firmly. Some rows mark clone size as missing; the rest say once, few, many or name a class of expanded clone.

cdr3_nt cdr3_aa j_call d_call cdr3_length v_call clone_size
TGTGCCAGTAGCACCGATAGAGCAAGTCAGCCCCAGCATTTT CASSTDRASQPQHF TRBJ1-5 - 14 TRBV19 few
TGTGCCAGCAGCCGGGACAGCATGAACACTGAAGCTTTCTTT CASSRDSMNTEAFF TRBJ1-1 TRBD1 14 TRBV7-2 -
TGTGCCAGCAGTTTGGGCGGGGGGGATCAGCCCCAGCATTTT CASSLGGGDQPQHF TRBJ1-5 - 14 TRBV28 -
TGTGCCAGCAGCTTGGGGAGCTCTGGAAACACCATATATTTT CASSLGSSGNTIYF TRBJ1-3 - 14 TRBV5-4 once
TGCGCCAGCAGCTTGGCCCTAGGCCTGGGGACTGAAGCTTTCTTT CASSLALGLGTEAFF TRBJ1-1 - 15 TRBV5-1 -
TGTGCCAGCAGCGAGGACAGGGCAAGGTATGGCTACACCTTC CASSEDRARYGYTF TRBJ1-2 TRBD1 14 TRBV7-2 -
TGTGCCACCACCACCAGAAGGTCGGGAAACACCATATATTTT CATTTRRSGNTIYF TRBJ1-3 - 14 TRBV19 -
TGTGCCAGCAGTTGGCAGGTGGGCACTGAAGCTTTCTTT CASSWQVGTEAFF TRBJ1-1 - 13 TRBV27 -
TGTGCCAGCAGCGGACCGGGGCCGGGCTATGGCTACACCTTC CASSGPGPGYGYTF TRBJ1-2 - 14 TRBV9 -
TGTGCCAGCTCACCACCGAGCAGAGAGACCTACGAGCAGTACTTC CASSPPSRETYEQYF TRBJ2-7 - 15 TRBV18 -
TGTGCCAGCAGCTTCTCCGGGACGTATGATGAAAAACTGTTTTTT CASSFSGTYDEKLFF TRBJ1-4 - 15 TRBV7-9 few
TGCGCCAGCAGCCACGGGGGCTCCTACGAGCAGTACTTC CASSHGGSYEQYF TRBJ2-7 - 13 TRBV4-1 few
TGCGCCAGCAGCCAAGATGTTCGTGGGGGTAGCTCCTACGAGCAGTACTTC CASSQDVRGGSSYEQYF TRBJ2-7 - 17 TRBV4-1 -
TGTGCCAGCAGACGGGGTAGGAACACTGAAGCTTTCTTT CASRRGRNTEAFF TRBJ1-1 - 13 TRBV6-5 -
TGTGCCACCAGTGATTCTAGGACAGGCCGCTATGGCTACACCTTC CATSDSRTGRYGYTF TRBJ1-2 TRBD1 15 TRBV24-1 -
TGTGCCAGTAGTATGGGGACAGTTAATCAGCCCCAGCATTTT CASSMGTVNQPQHF TRBJ1-5 TRBD1 14 TRBV19 -
TGTGCCAGCAGTTACGAAGCGGGGGACACTGAAGCTTTCTTT CASSYEAGDTEAFF TRBJ1-1 - 14 TRBV6-5 few
TGTGCCAGCAGCTTGCGGCTCCAGGGAAGTCCCTACGAGCAGTACTTC CASSLRLQGSPYEQYF TRBJ2-7 - 16 TRBV5-6 once
TGTGCCACCAGTGACCTCGACAGGGGAGCTGAGCAGTTCTTC CATSDLDRGAEQFF TRBJ2-1 TRBD1 14 TRBV24-1 -
TGCGCCAGCAGCTTGGGACTCTTCCAAGAGACCCAGTACTTC CASSLGLFQETQYF TRBJ2-5 - 14 TRBV5-1 once
TGTGCCAGCAGCACCGGGACAGTTGCAACTAATGAAAAACTGTTTTTT CASSTGTVATNEKLFF TRBJ1-4 TRBD1 16 TRBV7-9 many
TGTGCCACCCGGACAGGGTCAGAGACCCAGTACTTC CATRTGSETQYF TRBJ2-5 TRBD1 12 TRBV19 -
TGTGCCAGCAGCTGGGGGACAGCAAGCTCCTACGAGCAGTACTTC CASSWGTASSYEQYF TRBJ2-7 TRBD1 15 TRBV5-6 few
TGTGCCAGCTCACCACGGATCGAGAAGGAAGGCTACACCTTC CASSPRIEKEGYTF TRBJ1-2 - 14 TRBV18 -
TGTGCCAGCAAAGGGTATTCCTACAATGAGCAGTTCTTC CASKGYSYNEQFF TRBJ2-1 - 13 TRBV28 -
TGTGCCAGCAGTGAAGTCAGGGGGCTAGCGGGGAGGTCCGGGGAGCTGTTTTTT CASSEVRGLAGRSGELFF TRBJ2-2 - 18 TRBV2 -
TGTGCCAGCAGCGTTGGGCAGAACCCAAAAGAATCCTATGGCTACACCTTC CASSVGQNPKESYGYTF TRBJ1-2 - 17 TRBV9 -
TGTGCCAGCAGTTTAAGACAGGGGGTCCACTATGGCTACACCTTC CASSLRQGVHYGYTF TRBJ1-2 TRBD1 15 TRBV28 -
TGTGCCAGTAGTATAAGGCCTAGACAGAGCTCTGGAAACACCATATATTTT CASSIRPRQSSGNTIYF TRBJ1-3 - 17 TRBV19 once
TGTGCCAGCGTCGCGATGAACACTGAAGCTTTCTTT CASVAMNTEAFF TRBJ1-1 - 12 TRBV7-9 -
TGTGCCAGCAGCCTTCGGGTCGCAACTAATGAAAAACTGTTTTTT CASSLRVATNEKLFF TRBJ1-4 - 15 TRBV7-9 -
TGCGCCAGCAGCTTGGATGGTACGAACACCGGGGAGCTGTTTTTT CASSLDGTNTGELFF TRBJ2-2 - 15 TRBV5-1 -
TGTGCCAGCAGCCAGTCGGACAGGGGGCAGGATCAGCCCCAGCATTTT CASSQSDRGQDQPQHF TRBJ1-5 TRBD1 16 TRBV7-9 -
TGTGCCAGCAGCCCTCAGGGAGACCAGCCCCAGCATTTT CASSPQGDQPQHF TRBJ1-5 - 13 TRBV11-2 -
TGTGCCAGCCGGCCGGGGAACACCGGGGAGCTGTTTTTT CASRPGNTGELFF TRBJ2-2 - 13 TRBV12-3/TRBV12-4 -
TGTGCCAGCTCACCCCTACCCAGCACAGATACGCAGTATTTT CASSPLPSTDTQYF TRBJ2-3 - 14 TRBV18 -
TGTGCCAGCAGTTTATTTCAGGCCTTGAACACTGAAGCTTTCTTT CASSLFQALNTEAFF TRBJ1-1 - 15 TRBV27 -
TGTGCCACGCCACGGACCAACCTACGTTACACTGAAGCTTTCTTT CATPRTNLRYTEAFF TRBJ1-1 - 15 TRBV24-1 -
TGTGCCAGCAGTTTAGGGGGTGGGCAGATCTATGGCTACACCTTC CASSLGGGQIYGYTF TRBJ1-2 - 15 TRBV28 -
TGTGCCAGCAGTTTAGACCGGAGGACAGTAGACTATGGCTACACCTTC CASSLDRRTVDYGYTF TRBJ1-2 - 16 TRBV28 -
TGTGCCAGCAGTGAAACCTGGGCCACTGAAGCTTTCTTT CASSETWATEAFF TRBJ1-1 - 13 TRBV6-1 few
TGTGCCAGCAGGAAGGGAGGGGGCGGACGTTCCTACGAGCAGTACTTC CASRKGGGGRSYEQYF TRBJ2-7 - 16 TRBV5-4 -
TGTGCCAGCAACACATTCGGGCATTCACCCCTCCACTTT CASNTFGHSPLHF TRBJ1-6 - 13 TRBV6-5 -
TGTGCCAGCAGTGAATACGATGGGTGGGCTTTCTTT CASSEYDGWAFF TRBJ1-1 - 12 TRBV25-1 -
TGTGCCACCAGCATTCTTATCCCGAACACTGAAGCTTTCTTT CATSILIPNTEAFF TRBJ1-1 - 14 TRBV15 -
TGTGCCAGCAGTGAAAGTACAGGGACTCACAGCCTCACACCCCTCCACTTT CASSESTGTHSLTPLHF TRBJ1-6 - 17 TRBV2 -
TGTGCCAGCAGTTTGAGGGGACAAAACACTGAAGCTTTCTTT CASSLRGQNTEAFF TRBJ1-1 - 14 TRBV28 -
TGTGCCAGCAGCCGGATTAGACCCAGCACAGATACGCAGTATTTT CASSRIRPSTDTQYF TRBJ2-3 - 15 TRBV5-5 -
TGTGCCAGCAGTTTATCCTATTTTGACAGCCTCAATCAGCCCCAGCATTTT CASSLSYFDSLNQPQHF TRBJ1-5 - 17 TRBV28 -
TGTGCCAGCTCACTAAGTGGCGGCACCTTC CASSLSGGTF TRBJ1-2 - 10 TRBV18 -